The 28 T cell receptor beta chains reported below all come from one sample, sequenced in a study of OX40 agonist ivuxolimab in advanced cancers. The data were produced by immunoSEQ multiplex PCR, yet TCRdb's version contains in-frame clones alone and is incomplete. The repertoire has some 82,000 clones, about 91% of them found once; the top ten carry approximately 2.4%. The source was CD4+ or CD8+ T cells sorted from blood, collected in a trial of the OX40 agonist ivuxolimab. The origin of the receptors is an adult with an advanced solid tumor such as melanoma, head and neck, liver or kidney cancer.

The V and J genes are TRBV5-4 and TRBJ2-1, with 11 nucleotides matching TRBD2. Germline V gives CDR1 SGHNT, CDR2 YYREEE (reference sequence). The CDR3 runs 14 residues. The V gene end was trimmed by 3 bases and the J gene end by 10 bases; junction bases not matched to a gene: 6. In nucleotides, the CDR3 is TGTGCCAGCAGCTCACTAGCGGGAGAACAAGAGCAGTTCTTC. Translated: CASSSLAGEQEQFF.

The gene calls are TRBV7-2 and TRBJ2-3, with D possibly called TRBD1 or TRBD2 (5 bases each). Germline V lookup: CDR1 SGHTA, CDR2 FQGNSA. Trimming shortened V by 3 bases and J by 2 bases, and 15 bases separated the two germline ends. This CDR3 comprises 16 residues. The CDR3 coding sequence is TGTGCCAGCAGCTTGGGACGGTTACCACACACAGATACGCAGTATTTT. This encodes CASSLGRLPHTDTQYF.

The genes are TRBV7-2 and TRBJ1-2; TRBD1 agrees at 11 bases. With 2 bases clipped from V and 8 bases from J, the junction kept 7 bases outside the gene matches. The germline V gene has CDR1 SGHTA and CDR2 FQGNSA. This CDR3 spans 15 amino acids. The DNA for the CDR3 is TGTGCCAGCAGCTTACTGTACGGGACAGGGGGGGGCTACACCTTC. Translated, it gives CASSLLYGTGGGYTF.

The chain is built from TRBV19 and TRBJ1-3; D not certain. Trimming removed 3 bases from V and 3 bases from J, with 12 bases in between. Per the germline V gene, CDR1 is LNHDA and CDR2 is SQIVND (reference sequence). There are 15 residues in the CDR3. DNA of the CDR3: TGTGCCAGTAGTATGGGTAATGCAGATGGAAACACCATATATTTT. Its protein product is CASSMGNADGNTIYF.

The chain links TRBV5-4 to TRBJ1-2; D remains ambiguous. Germline V gene lookup returns CDR1 SGHNT and CDR2 YYREEE (reference sequence). There are 12 residues in the CDR3. Trimming took 4 bases from V and 1 from J, leaving 5 bases between them. The CDR3 here is CASSPGNYGYTF. For the CDR3, the DNA is TGTGCCAGCAGCCCGGGTAACTATGGCTACACCTTC.

This clone was recorded once. The chain is built from TRBV4-1 and TRBJ2-1, with 9 bases aligning to TRBD1. The CDR3 is 16 residues long. Trimming removed 1 base from V and 6 bases from J; junction bases left unmatched: 7. The germline gives CDR1 MGHRA, CDR2 YSYEKL. CDR3 nucleotides: TGCGCCAGCAGCCAAGCGGGGACAGGGATAAGCAATGAGCAGTTCTTC. Encoded protein: CASSQAGTGISNEQFF.

The chain joins TRBV19 to TRBJ1-5, with D unresolved. V was shortened by 2 bases and J by 6 bases, with 11 bases between the two germline ends. CDR3 length: 14 residues. The germline gives CDR1 LNHDA, CDR2 SQIVND (reference sequence). CDR3 in DNA: TGTGCCAGTAGTATAAAGGTCTCCGGTCAGCCCCAGCATTTT. Protein: CASSIKVSGQPQHF.

The chain combines TRBV2 with TRBJ1-2; D perhaps matches TRBD1 (5 bases). The CDR3 totals 15 residues. Per the germline V gene, CDR1 is SNHLY and CDR2 is FYNNEI. Trimming removed 11 bases from V and 2 bases from J, with 21 bases in between. CDR3 DNA: TGTGCCGGACACTTGGCGCGGCAGGCGAACTATGGCTACACCTTC. The encoded protein is CAGHLARQANYGYTF.

CDR3 in DNA: TGCGCCAGCAGCTTGGCCGGATGGACCCCGTACGAGCAGTACTTC. It specifies CASSLAGWTPYEQYF. The rearrangement joins TRBV5-1 to TRBJ2-7; D gene ambiguous. Germline V gene data show CDR1 as SGHRS and CDR2 as YFSETQ. Trimming shortened V by 0 bases and J by 4 bases, and 14 bases separated the two germline ends. The CDR3 runs 15 residues. Filled out from reference TRBV5-1 and TRBJ2-7, the complete variable domain reads KAGVTQTPRYLIKTRGQQVTLSCSPISGHRSVSWYQQTPGQGLQFLFEYFSETQRNKGNFPGRFSGRQFSNSRSEMNVSTLELGDSALYLCASSLAGWTPYEQYFGPGTRLTVT.

The chain combines TRBV6-6 with TRBJ2-1, with D hard to call. The CDR3 contains 14 residues. CDR1 MNHNY and CDR2 SVGAGI come from the germline V gene (reference sequence). Trimming left V 4 bases short and J 4 bases short, with 11 bases between. The CDR3 is CASSSHTGYNEQFF. CDR3 nucleotide sequence: TGTGCCAGCAGTTCCCACACTGGTTACAATGAGCAGTTCTTC.

The chain recombines TRBV10-3 with TRBJ2-1; 11 bases map to TRBD2. V shed 4 bases, J shed 4 bases, and the junction held 9 bases outside the gene matches. The CDR3 loop spans 17 amino acids. CDR1 and CDR2 from the germline V gene are ENHRY and SYGVKD. The CDR3 bases are TGTGCCATCAGTGGACAACTAGCGGGGGAGGGGTACAATGAGCAGTTCTTC. It codes for CAISGQLAGEGYNEQFF.

This sequence joins TRBV15 and TRBJ1-3, with D unclear. Germline V gene sequence: CDR1 LNHNV, CDR2 YYDKDF (reference sequence). The CDR3 is 16 residues long. Deletions cut 1 base from V and 0 bases from J, with 10 bases between. The CDR3 region is CATSRGTYNSGNTIYF. The CDR3, as DNA: TGTGCCACCAGCAGAGGTACTTACAACTCTGGAAACACCATATATTTT.

The chain is built from TRBV7-9 and TRBJ2-3, with unresolved D. The CDR3 extends over 16 amino acids. From germline, CDR1 is SEHNR and CDR2 FQNEAQ (reference sequence). The V end lost 3 bases, the J end lost 2 bases, and 15 bases lay between the germline ends. Here the CDR3 DNA reads TGTGCCAGCAGCTTTATCGCTTTGGCAGCCACAGATACGCAGTATTTT. It codes for CASSFIALAATDTQYF.

The genes are TRBV28 and TRBJ2-2, with 13 bases identical to TRBD2. Germline V gives CDR1 MDHEN, CDR2 SYDVKM. The CDR3 is made up of 17 amino acids. After removal of 3 bases from V and 6 bases from J, the junction contained 7 bases not matched to a gene. The CDR3 is CASSFPLGLAGAGELFF. CDR3 coding DNA: TGTGCCAGCAGTTTCCCCCTCGGACTAGCGGGAGCCGGGGAGCTGTTTTTT.

This clone was seen only a few times. This chain links TRBV5-1 with TRBJ2-1; 12 bases agree with TRBD2. This CDR3 comprises 17 residues. Trimming took 4 bases from V and 3 from J; bases not matched to a gene: 8. CDR1 is SGHRS, CDR2 YFSETQ, per germline. This CDR3 reads CASSPQTSGSGYNEQFF. CDR3 in DNA: TGCGCCAGCAGCCCACAGACTAGCGGGAGCGGCTACAATGAGCAGTTCTTC. The complete variable domain, with remaining parts taken from reference TRBV5-1 and TRBJ2-1, reads KAGVTQTPRYLIKTRGQQVTLSCSPISGHRSVSWYQQTPGQGLQFLFEYFSETQRNKGNFPGRFSGRQFSNSRSEMNVSTLELGDSALYLCASSPQTSGSGYNEQFFGPGTRLTVL.

This clone occurred a few times. The J gene is TRBJ2-7, the V gene TRBV9; 11 bases are shared with TRBD2. V shed 4 bases, J shed 4 bases, and the junction held 10 bases outside the gene matches. This CDR3 spans 16 amino acids. In germline, CDR1 is SGDLS, CDR2 YYNGEE. CDR3 sequence reads: CASSPKAIAGGYEQYF. CDR3 nucleotides: TGTGCCAGCAGCCCAAAGGCAATAGCGGGAGGGTACGAGCAGTACTTC.

This sequence joins TRBV7-9 and TRBJ2-7; 11 bases map to TRBD1. CDR1 and CDR2 (germline): SEHNR, FQNEAQ (reference sequence). The length of the CDR3 is 15 residues. V lost 3 bases to trimming and J lost 5 bases; unmatched junction nucleotides: 6. The chain's CDR3 is CASSFWTGGVDEQYF. In nucleotides, the CDR3 is TGTGCCAGCAGCTTTTGGACAGGGGGCGTCGACGAGCAGTACTTC.

V gene TRBV11-3 combines with J gene TRBJ2-5, with 12 bases matching TRBD2. Per the germline V gene, CDR1 is SGHNT and CDR2 is YENEEA. V was pared by 3 bases and J by 4 bases, with 9 bases of the junction left unmatched. This CDR3 is 17 amino acids long. The CDR3 sequence is CASSFPRTSGNGETQYF. The CDR3 DNA reads TGTGCCAGCAGCTTTCCCCGGACTAGCGGGAATGGAGAGACCCAGTACTTC. The variable domain in full, completed from reference TRBV11-3 and TRBJ2-5, reads EAGVVQSPRYKIIEKKQPVAFWCNPISGHNTLYWYLQNLGQGPELLIRYENEEAVDDSQLPKDRFSAERLKGVDSTLKIQPAELGDSAVYLCASSFPRTSGNGETQYFGPGTRLLVL.

The rearrangement joins TRBV6-1 to TRBJ1-1, with 7 nucleotides matching TRBD1. The CDR3 has 14 amino acids. Germline V gives CDR1 MNHNS, CDR2 SASEGT. With V trimmed by 11 bases and J by 0 bases, 9 bases remained unmatched. CDR3 in amino acids: CALRRGLMNTEAFF. The DNA for the CDR3 is TGTGCCTTACGGAGGGGGCTTATGAACACTGAAGCTTTCTTT.

The J gene is TRBJ2-4, the V gene TRBV19; no clear D gene. Trimming cost V 7 bases and J 1 base, with 5 bases left between them. Germline lookup yields CDR1 LNHDA and CDR2 SQIVND (reference sequence). There are 12 residues in the CDR3. This CDR3 reads CASKGAKNIQYF. As DNA, the CDR3 is TGTGCCAGTAAAGGGGCCAAAAACATTCAGTACTTC. The full variable domain, completed using reference TRBV19 and TRBJ2-4, is DGGITQSPKYLFRKEGQNVTLSCEQNLNHDAMYWYRQDPGQGLRLIYYSQIVNDFQKGDIAEGYSVSREKKESFPLTVTSAQKNPTAFYLCASKGAKNIQYFGAGTRLSVL.

The chain has TRBV28 and TRBJ2-7; 7 nucleotides align to TRBD1. Trimming took 4 bases from V and 0 from J; bases not matched to a gene: 6. The CDR3 consists of 15 residues. Germline CDR1 is MDHEN and CDR2 is SYDVKM. As DNA, the CDR3 is TGTGCCAGCAGTTCCGGGACAGCTTCCTCCTACGAGCAGTACTTC. It codes for CASSSGTASSYEQYF.

The chain links TRBV7-3 to TRBJ2-2; 7 nucleotides match TRBD2. CDR3 size: 16 residues. The germline V gene encodes CDR1 SGHTA and CDR2 FQGTGA. J lost 4 bases, V lost 5 bases, and 10 bases had no gene match. The CDR3 DNA reads TGTGCCAGCAGCCCCGCCGGCGGGAGCGGCACCGGGGAGCTGTTTTTT. Amino acids: CASSPAGGSGTGELFF.

V and J are TRBV9 and TRBJ2-3, with 7 bases aligning to TRBD2. Germline CDR1 SGDLS, CDR2 YYNGEE. The CDR3 extends over 14 amino acids. Unmatched junction bases numbered 8, after V lost 2 bases and J lost 8 bases. In nucleotides, the CDR3 is TGTGCCAGCAGCGTCCCAGACCCGGGGGGTACGCAGTATTTT. Translated: CASSVPDPGGTQYF.

The genes are TRBV5-1 and TRBJ1-4; the D is unclear. Germline V gives CDR1 SGHRS, CDR2 YFSETQ. The CDR3 has 12 amino acids. Trimming took 0 bases from V and 7 from J, leaving 4 bases between them. CDR3: CASSLAGEKLFF. In DNA, the CDR3 is TGCGCCAGCAGCTTGGCGGGTGAAAAACTGTTTTTT.

The V gene is TRBV6-5, the J gene TRBJ2-5; 7 bases map to TRBD1. Per germline, CDR1 MNHEY and CDR2 SVGAGI. Trimming cost V 5 bases and J 4 bases; bases outside gene matches: 7. This CDR3 contains 14 residues. The CDR3 loop is CASSQQGSRETQYF. The CDR3 DNA reads TGTGCCAGCAGTCAACAGGGGTCTCGAGAGACCCAGTACTTC.

This rearrangement joins TRBV6-6 to TRBJ2-5; 11 bases are a match to TRBD2. CDR1 and CDR2 from the germline V gene are MNHNY and SVGAGI (reference sequence). The CDR3 runs to 16 residues. V was clipped by 5 bases and J by 4 bases; unmatched bases: 9. In DNA form, the CDR3 reads TGTGCCAGCAGTACCGGGAGGCTAGCGGGAGGAGAGACCCAGTACTTC. This sequence encodes CASSTGRLAGGETQYF.

The chain has TRBV19 and TRBJ1-5, with 11 nucleotides matching TRBD1. CDR3 size: 20 residues. Germline trimming cut 1 base from V and 0 bases from J; bases unmatched to any gene: 11. Germline CDR1 LNHDA, CDR2 SQIVND (reference sequence). In DNA, the CDR3 is TGTGCCAGTAGTATAGTAGGAGCCGGGACAGGGGGTAATAGCAATCAGCCCCAGCATTTT. It yields the protein CASSIVGAGTGGNSNQPQHF.

The chain carries TRBV4-2 and TRBJ2-7; 8 nucleotides line up with TRBD1. V trimming: 1 base; J trimming: 6 bases; junction bases outside the gene matches: 5. There are 14 residues in the CDR3. The germline V gene has CDR1 LGHNA and CDR2 YNFKEQ. CDR3 in DNA: TGTGCCAGCAGCCAAGCGGCAGGGGGCGGCGAGCAGTACTTC. This sequence encodes CASSQAAGGGEQYF.